The clone carrying this T cell receptor beta chain was detected only a few times. V was pared by 10 bases and J by 0 bases, with 5 bases of the junction left unmatched. The germline V gene has CDR1 LNHDA and CDR2 SQIVND (reference sequence). The CDR3 runs to 13 residues. These data are taken from a study of blood T cell repertoires in COVID-19. Sequencing was performed with immunoSEQ multiplex PCR; in TCRdb, only in-frame clones are kept and a portion is missing. The data hold 180,000 or so clones, with around 80% observed a single time. This rearrangement joins TRBV19 to TRBJ1-1; 7 bases agree with TRBD1. This receptor was identified in a human donor with acute or convalescent COVID-19. The donor label of this sample is uncertain. Sequenced input: peripheral blood. The CDR3 sequence is CATRQGMNTEAFF. The CDR3 bases are TGTGCCACCCGACAGGGCATGAACACTGAAGCTTTCTTT.